Listed here are 27 T cell receptor beta chains from one sample, sequenced in a study of beta chain features in type 1 diabetes. All of the isolated RNA was reverse transcribed, so expressed TCRB transcripts were sequenced. Libraries were prepared by immunoSEQ multiplex PCR; TCRdb keeps only in-frame clonotypes and omits some of them. Of hundreds of thousands of clones listed, approximately 31% are singletons. Sequenced input: naive CD4+ T cells from blood. The receptors shown here come from a man between 18 and 29 years old in good health.

This chain links TRBV4-3 with TRBJ1-4; D is perhaps TRBD1 (5 bases). CDR3 size: 17 residues. Germline CDR1 is LGHNA and CDR2 is YSLEER. V lost 5 bases, J lost 14 bases, and 30 bases lay in between. The CDR3 DNA reads TGCGCCAGCAGCTCCCTGGCGGGGAGAGGGACCTTGCAGAGTCTGTTTTTT. Encoded protein: CASSSLAGRGTLQSLFF.

The V and J genes are TRBV29-1 and TRBJ1-1; 10 nucleotides match TRBD1. CDR1 is SQVTM and CDR2 is ANQGSEA in the germline V gene. V was clipped by 8 bases and J by 6 bases; unmatched bases: 12. The CDR3 has 14 amino acids. For the CDR3, the DNA is TGCAGCCTCGGCGGGACAGGGGATTCCGCTGAAGCTTTCTTT. Encoded protein: CSLGGTGDSAEAFF. The variable domain in full, completed from reference TRBV29-1 and TRBJ1-1, reads SAVISQKPSRDICQRGTSLTIQCQVDSQVTMMFWYRQQPGQSLTLIATANQGSEATYESGFVIDKFPISRPNLTFSTLTVSNMSPEDSSIYLCSLGGTGDSAEAFFGQGTRLTVV.

The rearrangement uses TRBV5-6 and TRBJ2-5, with D uncertain. The V and J ends lost 6 bases and 5 bases respectively, with 17 bases between them. Germline V CDR1 and CDR2: SGHDT, YYEEEE. There are 14 residues in the CDR3. The CDR3 DNA is TGTGCCAGCAAAGAAATGGGTCCCTTGGAGACCCAGTACTTC. Its protein is CASKEMGPLETQYF.

This clone has just a few counts. J is TRBJ2-2 and V is TRBV7-2; tentatively, D is TRBD2 (6 bases). The CDR3 loop spans 14 amino acids. Trimming removed 2 bases from V and 9 bases from J, with 13 bases in between. Per the germline V gene, CDR1 is SGHTA and CDR2 is FQGNSA. CDR3 loop: CASSLSSGARELFF. As DNA, the CDR3 is TGTGCCAGCAGCTTAAGTAGCGGAGCACGGGAGCTGTTTTTT.

The rearrangement joins TRBV19 to TRBJ2-7; D might be TRBD1 (6 bases). CDR3 length equals 15 residues. Germline assignment: CDR1 LNHDA and CDR2 SQIVND (reference sequence). The V end was cut by 6 bases, the J end by 0 bases, with 15 bases between. CDR3 nucleotides: TGTGCCAGTAGAGACTACAGGGCATCCTCCTACGAGCAGTACTTC. Its translation: CASRDYRASSYEQYF.

This clone was seen a single time. The chain couples TRBV4-1 to TRBJ1-4; D remains unclear. Germline V lookup: CDR1 MGHRA, CDR2 YSYEKL. This CDR3 has 12 amino acids. Deletions cut 4 bases from V and 4 bases from J, with 4 bases between. As DNA, the CDR3 is TGCGCCAGCAGCCGGATTAATGAAAAACTGTTTTTT. Its protein product is CASSRINEKLFF.

This chain uses TRBV29-1 with TRBJ1-1, with D possibly being TRBD1 (6 bases). Between the trimmed V and J ends, which lost 7 bases and 8 bases, there was a span of 11 bases. This CDR3 spans 10 amino acids. Germline assignment: CDR1 SQVTM and CDR2 ANQGSEA. The CDR3 reads CSGRQGEAFF. CDR3 DNA: TGCAGCGGGAGGCAGGGGGAAGCTTTCTTT.

This sequence joins TRBV5-4 and TRBJ2-1; D is unresolved. V dropped 4 bases and J dropped 7 bases, with 9 bases sitting between them. CDR3 size: 12 residues. The germline CDR1 and CDR2 sequences are SGHNT and YYREEE (reference sequence). The CDR3 loop is CASSTPNNEQFF. The DNA for the CDR3 is TGTGCCAGCAGCACACCTAATAATGAGCAGTTCTTC.

The chain combines TRBV10-3 with TRBJ1-1, with TRBD1 identical over 10 bases. Trimming cost V 2 bases and J 3 bases; bases outside gene matches: 6. Germline CDR1 and CDR2: ENHRY and SYGVKD. The CDR3 runs 16 residues. CDR3 coding DNA: TGTGCCATCAGTGAGAGGACAGGGGGGTCGGACACTGAAGCTTTCTTT. Protein: CAISERTGGSDTEAFF.

This chain connects TRBV27 to TRBJ2-4, with 8 positions matching TRBD1. The J segment lost 9 bases and the V segment lost 7 bases, leaving 14 bases of the junction unmatched. The V gene's germline CDR1 is MNHEY and CDR2 SMNVEV (reference sequence). The CDR3 has 15 residues. CDR3 nucleotides: TGTGCCAGCAACCCGACAGGGGCCCCCTATGGCATTCAGTACTTC. Its translation: CASNPTGAPYGIQYF.

This clone came up a few times. The V gene is TRBV5-1, the J gene TRBJ2-3; 11 bases map to TRBD2. Germline CDR1 and CDR2: SGHRS and YFSETQ. The CDR3 totals 16 residues. With 5 bases clipped from V and 4 bases from J, the junction kept 9 bases outside the gene matches. Written as DNA, the CDR3 is TGCGCCAGCAGACCGGAGACTAGCGGGAATTCAGATACGCAGTATTTT. Translation: CASRPETSGNSDTQYF.

The rearrangement uses TRBV27 and TRBJ1-5; 10 bases line up with TRBD1. With 5 bases clipped from V and 6 bases from J, the junction kept 4 bases outside the gene matches. The CDR3 extends over 14 amino acids. Germline V gives CDR1 MNHEY, CDR2 SMNVEV (reference sequence). CDR3 bases: TGTGCCAGCAGTATCCGGGACAGGGGTCAGCCCCAGCATTTT. Its protein is CASSIRDRGQPQHF.

The chain couples TRBV7-9 to TRBJ2-7; TRBD2 is a possible D gene (6 bases). Per the germline V gene, CDR1 is SEHNR and CDR2 is FQNEAQ (reference sequence). V lost 1 base and J 6 bases, leaving 16 bases between the germline ends. The CDR3 loop spans 15 amino acids. CDR3: CASSLDGTPTLEQYF. The DNA of the CDR3 is TGTGCCAGCAGCTTAGATGGGACTCCTACCCTCGAGCAGTACTTC. Combining the CDR3 with reference TRBV7-9 and TRBJ2-7 gives the whole variable domain DTGVSQNPRHKITKRGQNVTFRCDPISEHNRLYWYRQTLGQGPEFLTYFQNEAQLEKSRLLSDRFSAERPKGSFSTLEIQRTEQGDSAMYLCASSLDGTPTLEQYFGPGTRLTVT.

J is TRBJ2-3 and V is TRBV9; possible D gene TRBD2, 5 bases. CDR3 length equals 13 residues. Germline V gene lookup returns CDR1 SGDLS and CDR2 YYNGEE. V shed 7 bases and J shed 6 bases, with 15 bases lying between them. The DNA of the CDR3 is TGTGCCAGCGGACGTCTCCCGGGGGATACGCAGTATTTT. This gives the protein CASGRLPGDTQYF.

The chain links TRBV4-1 to TRBJ1-4; TRBD1 might be the D (6 bases). Germline V gives CDR1 MGHRA, CDR2 YSYEKL. The CDR3 loop spans 16 amino acids. Trimming took 4 bases from V and 4 from J, leaving 16 bases between them. The CDR3 here is CASSPSTGAGNEKLFF. Written as DNA, the CDR3 is TGCGCCAGCAGCCCCTCCACGGGGGCAGGTAATGAAAAACTGTTTTTT.

This clone was counted between two and nine times. The V call is TRBV5-1, the J call TRBJ2-1; TRBD2 matches 7 bases. The germline CDR1 and CDR2 sequences are SGHRS and YFSETQ. V shed 9 bases and J 5 bases; nucleotides not matched to a gene: 11. CDR3 length: 14 amino acids. The CDR3 coding sequence is TGCGCCACCCAAGTATGGGCGGGAGACAATGAGCAGTTCTTC. It yields the protein CATQVWAGDNEQFF.

This clone was picked up a small number of times. The genes are TRBV18 and TRBJ2-7; no firm D call. CDR3 size: 15 residues. Looked up from germline, CDR1 is KGHSH and CDR2 is LQKENI. The V end lost 2 bases, the J end lost 4 bases, and 15 bases lay between the germline ends. The CDR3 region has the DNA TGTGCCAGCTCACCAATAGAGGCAGATGAGTACGAGCAGTACTTC. It encodes CASSPIEADEYEQYF.

The chain couples TRBV18 to TRBJ1-4; D not resolved. This CDR3 is 15 amino acids long. Trimming took off 0 bases at V and 0 bases at J, with 5 bases between the two ends. Germline lookup yields CDR1 KGHSH and CDR2 LQKENI. The CDR3 DNA reads TGTGCCAGCTCACCACCGCCTGCAACTAATGAAAAACTGTTTTTT. Amino acids: CASSPPPATNEKLFF.

The CDR3 coding sequence is TGCAGCGTCCCAGGAGGGAACACCGGGGAGCTGTTTTTT. Translating gives CSVPGGNTGELFF. This chain uses TRBV29-1 with TRBJ2-2; possibly TRBD2 for D (5 bases). Germline CDR1 SQVTM, CDR2 ANQGSEA. This CDR3 region has 13 residues. V was clipped by 6 bases and J by 1 base, with 9 bases between them.

The chain links TRBV6-5 to TRBJ2-7; tentatively, D is TRBD2 (5 bases). Germline lookup yields CDR1 MNHEY and CDR2 SVGAGI. The CDR3 is 14 residues long. The V gene lost 2 bases and the J gene lost 6 bases, with 14 bases spanning the gap. The CDR3 nucleotides read TGTGCCAGCAGTTACCCCGGGATGAGCGGCGAGCAGTACTTC. It translates to CASSYPGMSGEQYF.

V is TRBV5-1 and J is TRBJ2-4; maybe TRBD1 (6 bases). From germline, CDR1 is SGHRS and CDR2 YFSETQ. Trimming cost V 3 bases and J 0 bases, with 16 bases left between them. This CDR3 has 17 amino acids. The CDR3 DNA reads TGCGCCAGCAGCTCCGGGCCAGGGGCTCTAGCCAAAAACATTCAGTACTTC. This translates into CASSSGPGALAKNIQYF.

This clone appeared a few times. V usage is TRBV28 and J usage is TRBJ2-7; 9 nucleotides line up with TRBD2. V was pared by 6 bases and J by 0 bases, with 9 bases of the junction left unmatched. Germline-derived CDR1 and CDR2 are MDHEN and SYDVKM. The CDR3 is 16 amino acids. The DNA for the CDR3 is TGTGCCAGCAGCAGACTAGCGGCCGGGAGCTCCTACGAGCAGTACTTC. Encoded protein: CASSRLAAGSSYEQYF.

The chain uses TRBV30 and TRBJ2-3, with D possibly being TRBD1 (6 bases). The germline CDR1 and CDR2 sequences are GTSNPN and SVGIG (reference sequence). The germline V and J ends were trimmed by 5 bases and 4 bases, with 13 bases remaining between them. The CDR3 covers 13 residues. This chain's CDR3 is CAWDTGSADTQYF. The CDR3 region has the DNA TGTGCCTGGGACACAGGGAGCGCAGATACGCAGTATTTT.

The chain has TRBV28 and TRBJ2-1; 12 bases agree with TRBD2. The CDR3 has 15 amino acids. V trimming: 6 bases; J trimming: 3 bases; junction bases outside the gene matches: 3. Germline assignment: CDR1 MDHEN and CDR2 SYDVKM. DNA for the CDR3: TGTGCCAGCAGGCTAGCGGGAGGGGACTACAATGAGCAGTTCTTC. Translation gives CASRLAGGDYNEQFF.

The chain combines TRBV30 with TRBJ2-5, with 14 positions matching TRBD2. Germline V gene data show CDR1 as GTSNPN and CDR2 as SVGIG (reference sequence). The CDR3 spans 17 residues. The junction had 8 bases not matched to a gene; V was cut back by 0 bases and J by 5 bases. The CDR3 reads CAWSVGLAGGLGETQYF. Written as DNA, the CDR3 is TGTGCCTGGAGTGTAGGACTAGCGGGAGGCTTGGGGGAGACCCAGTACTTC.

This clone was seen a few times. The chain uses TRBV28 and TRBJ2-5; 7 bases line up with TRBD1. Germline V gene lookup returns CDR1 MDHEN and CDR2 SYDVKM. This CDR3 contains 15 residues. The trim removed 6 bases at V and 1 base at J, leaving 8 bases unmatched. The CDR3 region is CASRLPTGIQETQYF. DNA for the CDR3: TGTGCCAGCAGACTACCGACAGGGATCCAAGAGACCCAGTACTTC. Full variable domain (remainder filled in from reference TRBV28 and TRBJ2-5): DVKVTQSSRYLVKRTGEKVFLECVQDMDHENMFWYRQDPGLGLRLIYFSYDVKMKEKGDIPEGYSVSREKKERFSLILESASTNQTSMYLCASRLPTGIQETQYFGPGTRLLVL.

The CDR3: CASSQHAGVVTGELFF. CDR3 in DNA: TGTGCCAGCAGCCAACACGCGGGAGTGGTGACCGGGGAGCTGTTTTTT. This chain connects TRBV5-4 to TRBJ2-2, with 7 bases lining up with TRBD2. Germline assignment: CDR1 SGHNT and CDR2 YYREEE (reference sequence). There are 16 residues in the CDR3. V was pared by 4 bases and J by 5 bases, with 11 bases of the junction left unmatched.